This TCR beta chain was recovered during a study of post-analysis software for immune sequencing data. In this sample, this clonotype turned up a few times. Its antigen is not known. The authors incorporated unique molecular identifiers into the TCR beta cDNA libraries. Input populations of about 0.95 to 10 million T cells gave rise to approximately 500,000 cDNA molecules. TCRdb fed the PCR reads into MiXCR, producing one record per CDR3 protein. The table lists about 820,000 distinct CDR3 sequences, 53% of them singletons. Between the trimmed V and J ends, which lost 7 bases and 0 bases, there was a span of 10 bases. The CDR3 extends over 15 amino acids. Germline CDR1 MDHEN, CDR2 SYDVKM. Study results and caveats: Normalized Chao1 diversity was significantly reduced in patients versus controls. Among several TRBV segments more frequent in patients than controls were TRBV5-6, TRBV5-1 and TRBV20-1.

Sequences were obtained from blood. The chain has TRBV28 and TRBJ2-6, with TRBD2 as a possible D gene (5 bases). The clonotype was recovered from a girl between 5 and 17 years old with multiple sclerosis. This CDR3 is CASMIGGSGANVLTF. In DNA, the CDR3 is TGTGCCAGCATGATCGGAGGCTCTGGGGCCAACGTCCTGACTTTC.